The T cell receptor (beta chain) under discussion was sequenced for a study of blood T cells in healthy people across ages. With a J-beta primer mix and a sample-barcoded 5' primer, a second PCR ran about 7 to 12 cycles. TCRdb re-analysed the 5' RACE reads in MiXCR, keeping a single row per CDR3 protein. The sample includes roughly 730,000 distinct CDR3 sequences, 45% to 70% of them seen just once. The CDR3 has 16 amino acids. Germline-derived CDR1 and CDR2 are MNHEY and SVGAGI. The chain uses TRBV6-5 and TRBJ2-1; TRBD2 aligns across 8 bases. The J call may be faulty, since TRBJ2-7 better matches the DNA end. This sequence was found in a man aged 35-49 years in good health. Specimen: blood. The CDR3 is CASSTLAGPSYNEQYF. The CDR3 bases are TGTGCCAGCAGTACCCTAGCGGGCCCCTCCTACAATGAGCAGTACTTC.